This TCR beta chain was observed in a study of T-cell reconstitution after alpha-beta-depleted transplantation in children. Study-wide results and limits: Alpha-beta T cells present about two months after transplant were reported to originate from several hundred expanded graft clones. It was surviving recipient T cells and thymic progenitors that gave some patients high TCRbeta diversity at day 60. T-cell numbers and diversity one year post-transplant derived largely from freshly generated T cells.

Library preparation (for TCRbeta) was performed with unique molecular identifiers. MiXCR, run by TCRdb on the PCR reads, gives a single entry per CDR3 protein. Of fewer than 750,000 distinct CDR3 sequences in the sample, roughly 23% are singletons; the top ten hold 14%. This clonotype was seen repeatedly, ten times or more. Its target is not known. V lost 3 bases and J lost 4, with 11 bases in between. The CDR3 sequence is 13 residues long. Germline V CDR1 and CDR2: SQVTM, ANQGSEA. This chain uses TRBV29-1 with TRBJ2-3, with D possibly matching TRBD1 (5 bases). This clonotype originated in a boy in the first two years of life who had a stem cell transplant for acute myeloid leukemia, so the T cells may come from the graft donor. Here the sequenced sample was PBMCs, mostly from graft donor cells, taken 360 days after TCRalphabeta/CD19-depleted stem cell transplant. For the CDR3, the DNA is TGCAGCGTTGAGGGGCTAGACGCAGATACGCAGTATTTT. Its protein product is CSVEGLDADTQYF.